This T cell receptor (beta chain) originates from a study of T-cell reconstitution after alpha-beta-depleted transplantation in children. In germline, CDR1 is SEHNR, CDR2 FQNEAQ (reference sequence). V shed 6 bases, J shed 5 bases, and the junction held 9 bases outside the gene matches. CDR3 length: 15 residues. This clonotype was seen a handful of times. Its target is not known. Study conclusions and caveats: From surviving recipient T cells and thymic progenitors came the high day-60 TCRbeta diversity observed in some patients. Diversity and T-cell counts at one year after transplant derived mostly from new T cells. About two months after transplant, alpha-beta T cells reportedly came from several hundred expanded graft clones.

Unique molecular identifiers were incorporated into the prepared TCRbeta library. TCRdb itself ran the PCR reads through MiXCR, one entry per CDR3 protein. The data hold 750,000 to 950,000 distinct CDR3 sequences, with around 15% observed a single time. The chain employs TRBV7-9 and TRBJ2-1, with 8 bases aligning to TRBD2. The clonotype comes from a male patient aged 10 to 17 who had a stem cell transplant for acute lymphoblastic leukemia, so the T cells may come from the graft donor. Source: PBMCs, mostly from graft donor cells, taken 360 days after TCRalphabeta/CD19-depleted stem cell transplant. The CDR3 nucleotides are TGTGCCAGCAGTCACAGAGCGGGAGTAGACAATGAGCAGTTCTTC. As protein: CASSHRAGVDNEQFF.